The 8 T cell receptor beta chains below all came from one sample that was sequenced in a study of blood T cell repertoires in COVID-19. Profiled with immunoSEQ multiplex PCR; TCRdb holds only in-frame clones, not every one. The sample yields about 130,000 clones, 78% seen once. The sample consisted of peripheral blood. All receptors come from a man in his fifties or sixties who had recovered from COVID-19.

This clone has only a few counts. The rearrangement joins TRBV2 to TRBJ1-1; D is possibly TRBD1 (5 bases). CDR3 size: 15 residues. Germline CDR1 is SNHLY and CDR2 is FYNNEI. V was cut by 7 bases and J by 4 bases, with 19 bases left in between. The CDR3 coding sequence is TGTGCCAGCAACAAAGAAAGGGACTTGGGCACTGAAGCTTTCTTT. Protein: CASNKERDLGTEAFF.

V usage is TRBV18 and J usage is TRBJ1-2, with 8 bases lining up with TRBD1. The CDR3 is 15 amino acids. Germline CDR1 and CDR2: KGHSH and LQKENI. V lost 3 bases to trimming and J lost 6 bases; unmatched junction nucleotides: 9. This CDR3 is CASSPRQGKGHGYTF. CDR3 DNA: TGTGCCAGCTCACCTCGACAGGGGAAAGGTCATGGCTACACCTTC.

The chain is built from TRBV6-5 and TRBJ2-1; 8 bases are shared with TRBD2. V shed 5 bases, J shed 6 bases, and the junction held 9 bases outside the gene matches. Germline V CDR1 and CDR2: MNHEY, SVGAGI. The CDR3 has 15 residues. This CDR3 reads CASSPPGTSLNEQFF. Here the CDR3 DNA reads TGTGCCAGCAGTCCTCCCGGGACTAGTCTCAATGAGCAGTTCTTC.

The chain employs TRBV5-5 and TRBJ1-5; D not resolved. The germline V gene encodes CDR1 SGHKS and CDR2 YYEKEE (reference sequence). Trimming removed 3 bases from V and 0 bases from J, with 7 bases in between. This CDR3 is built from 14 residues. CDR3: CASSSRYSNQPQHF. The DNA for the CDR3 is TGTGCCAGCAGCTCACGGTATAGCAATCAGCCCCAGCATTTT. Filled out from reference TRBV5-5 and TRBJ1-5, the complete variable domain reads DAGVTQSPTHLIKTRGQQVTLRCSPISGHKSVSWYQQVLGQGPQFIFQYYEKEERGRGNFPDRFSARQFPNYSSELNVNALLLGDSALYLCASSSRYSNQPQHFGDGTRLSIL.

This clone was seen just once. V and J are TRBV27 and TRBJ2-6, with D perhaps TRBD1 (5 bases). Germline V gives CDR1 MNHEY, CDR2 SMNVEV (reference sequence). This CDR3 has 16 amino acids. Trimming left V 0 bases short and J 2 bases short, with 8 bases between. The CDR3 bases are TGTGCCAGCAGTTTATCCGGACACACTGGGGCCAACGTCCTGACTTTC. This sequence encodes CASSLSGHTGANVLTF.

This clone was observed once. At one end, the junction sequence differs from germline, possibly due to a read error. The chain combines TRBV11-2 with TRBJ2-7; 7 bases match TRBD2. Germline V gene lookup returns CDR1 SGHAT and CDR2 FQNNGV. This CDR3 has 13 amino acids. CDR3 nucleotide sequence: TGTGCCAGCAGCTCTTGGGGGGGGAACCATCCCAGCTTC. Encoded protein: CASSSWGGNHPSF.

This clone was seen a few times. This chain links TRBV4-1 with TRBJ1-6; TRBD1 might be the D (5 bases). There are 16 residues in the CDR3. In germline, CDR1 is MGHRA, CDR2 YSYEKL. V lost 1 base, J lost 2 bases, and 9 bases lay in between. CDR3 sequence reads: CASSQGAGTYNSPLHF. The DNA of the CDR3 is TGCGCCAGCAGCCAAGGCGCAGGGACCTATAATTCACCCCTCCACTTT.

This chain connects TRBV6-5 to TRBJ2-1; no reliable D call. The CDR3 is made up of 12 amino acids. CDR1 is MNHEY and CDR2 is SVGAGI in the germline V gene. Trimming pared 4 bases from V and 10 bases from J, leaving 11 bases between. CDR3 coding DNA: TGTGCCAGCAGTTCTCTCGCGCGGGAGCAGTTCTTC. It encodes CASSSLAREQFF.